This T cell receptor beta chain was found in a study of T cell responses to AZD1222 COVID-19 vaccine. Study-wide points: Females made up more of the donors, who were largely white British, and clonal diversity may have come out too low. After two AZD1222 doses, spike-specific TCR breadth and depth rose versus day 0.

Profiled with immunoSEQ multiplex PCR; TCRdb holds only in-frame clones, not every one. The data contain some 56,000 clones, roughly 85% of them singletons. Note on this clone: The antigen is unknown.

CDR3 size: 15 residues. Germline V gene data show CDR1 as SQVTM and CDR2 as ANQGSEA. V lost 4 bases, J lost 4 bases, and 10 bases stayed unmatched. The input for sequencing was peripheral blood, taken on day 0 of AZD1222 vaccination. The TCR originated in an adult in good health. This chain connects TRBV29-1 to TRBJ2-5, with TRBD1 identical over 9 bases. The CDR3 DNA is TGCAGCGTTGCAGCGGGACAGGGAGGGGCAGAGACCCAGTACTTC. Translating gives CSVAAGQGGAETQYF.